The present T cell receptor gamma chain was sequenced within a study of Vδ1+ human thymocytes. Overall study findings and caveats: Thymic TRG and TRD repertoires appeared highly polyclonal. TRG sequences recurred across donors, whereas TRD sequences stayed essentially private.

Thymocytes were sorted as CD3+ TCRVdelta1+ TCRVdelta2- after alphabeta T cell depletion. In the case of this clone: No antigen is known for it.

The template was reverse-transcribed extracted RNA. The CDR3 regions were amplified by multiplex PCR from V-gene primers to a constant-region primer. TCRdb applied CATT to the multiplex PCR reads for clone calling. The sample consists of 20,000 to 25,000 gamma-chain clones, around 13% of them appearing once. In germline, CDR1 is EGSNGY, CDR2 YDSYNSKV. Germline trimming cut 8 bases from V and 5 bases from J; bases unmatched to any gene: 8. The CDR3 contains 13 residues. The clonotype originates from a child less than two years old who had congenital heart surgery. The rearrangement links TRGV2 to TRGJP2. Sequencing was done on a sample of Vdelta1+ gamma-delta thymocytes from the thymus. The subset denotes: FACS-sorted CD3+ TCRalphabeta- TCRVdelta1+ TCRVdelta2- thymocytes. The CDR3 DNA follows: TGTGCCACCTTATCCCTCAGTGATTGGATCAAGACGTTT. Its translation is CATLSLSDWIKTF.